Described below is a single T cell receptor (beta chain) sequence and its context. This clonotype was picked up many times. Its antigen specificity is not known. Per-base qualities were not stored, and no clone one base away is much larger. Ophthalmopathy patients had moderately to severely active disease, with a Clinical Activity Score of 3 or more, a NOSPECS grade of 4 or more, and a disease duration of less than 3 months. Any patient with an uncontrolled infection, another autoimmune disease, pregnancy or lactation was excluded. Diagnoses relied on clinical symptoms, serum thyroxine and TRAb, thyroid ultrasound and orbital computed tomography. PBMCs were separated from roughly 9.3 ml of fresh peripheral blood using Ficoll-Paque density gradient centrifugation. Trizol reagent was used to extract total RNA, and RNA quality was then checked on an Agilent 2100 Bioanalyzer. The source of the sample is a study of T cells in Graves' hyperthyroidism and ophthalmopathy (dated by TCRdb to the late 2010s). About the investigation overall: Peripheral blood was sampled at the time of initial diagnosis, prior to any treatment. To identify distinguishing TCR V-J signatures, a discovery cohort of 100 patients was used, comprising 40 to 45 with Graves' ophthalmopathy and approximately 57 with stable Graves' hyperthyroidism. Prospective prediction of ophthalmopathy was tested in an independent validation cohort of 18 to 20 hyperthyroidism patients and 15 to 17 patients who later progressed to ophthalmopathy. The roughly 91 discovery patients were randomly split 7:3 into training and test sets. In more than five Graves' hyperthyroidism patients, the study also compared T-cell repertoires from thyroid tissue with T-cell repertoires from blood. Following sampling, methimazole starting at 30 mg daily was given to hyperthyroidism patients, and high-dose intravenous methylprednisolone was given to ophthalmopathy patients. TCR Vbeta CDR3 sequencing of fewer than 150 peripheral blood samples (over 40 ophthalmopathy, 75 hyperthyroidism and roughly 17 progressor patients) is reported in the paper. On the study overall, not on this receptor specifically: Sample size was not statistically predetermined, and investigators were not blinded to group allocation. During validation, the model predicted progression to ophthalmopathy a median of around six months ahead of onset, with around 65% sensitivity and around 73% specificity. Most expanded thyroid clonotypes (frequency above 0.001) were also detected in blood, a finding suggesting that blood repertoires may reflect thyroid immune responses. Ophthalmopathy was separated from stable hyperthyroidism by a 13 V-J signature model, with around 90% sensitivity and approximately 84% specificity obtained in cross-validation and 80%/75% obtained in testing.

The TCR beta CDR3 regions were amplified from the RNA transcripts. The TCR CDR3 was subjected to a first round of RT-PCR using the HTBI primer set and the Qiagen OneStep RT-PCR kit. A second multiplex PCR round built the libraries, followed by size selection and purification. Libraries were sequenced paired-end with 100 bp reads on an Illumina HiSeq2000. As for how the authors treated the data: SOAPnuke was used to process the raw data, with reads discarded if the reads contained adapters or uncalled bases, had a mean Phred below 15, or lacked an exact constant-primer or identifier match. High-quality paired reads were merged with COPE v1.2.5, and unique nucleotide sequences were defined as clonotypes. MiTCR v1.1 was used to align the clonotypes against IMGT TRBV, TRBD and TRBJ reference segments. The analysis was restricted to V-J combinations with a frequency above 0.0001, which together covered 99% to 99.2% of the repertoires. A TCS score was defined as the ratio between F50 (clonal expansion) and ExV (chaos), using BLOSUM62-based TCRdist between CDR3 peptides within each V-J. Welch's t-statistics and random forest reduced around 520 V-J features to some 14, which were used in a naive Bayes classifier (R e1071). TCRdb ran its own pipeline on the public reads, namely fastp trimming at Q25 and MiXCR clone calling, and kept in-frame beta chains. Each CDR3 protein appears once, grouped with its most common genes and DNA. Here the V and J calls rest on TCRdb's processing, not on the authors' analysis. This sample lists hundreds of thousands of distinct CDR3 sequences; roughly 15% were detected once. Roughly an eighth of the sample is taken by the ten largest.

This clonotype originated in a woman aged 45-65 years with Graves' ophthalmopathy. The sample comprised blood.

The CDR3 in this case is CASSPSTGGGGAFF. The nucleotide sequence is TGTGCCAGCAGCCCGAGTACAGGGGGCGGTGGGGCTTTCTTT. Recombination linked TRBV7-3 to TRBJ1-1, with 9 junctional bases fitting TRBD1. Including the terminal cysteine and phenylalanine, the CDR3 comprises 14 residues. The sequence is cut down to CDR3 DNA, 42 bases in frame from base 1. CDR1 and CDR2, per the germline V gene, are SGHTA and FQGTGA. At the junction V is shortened by 5 bases and J by 11 bases; bases outside the gene matches: 12. This CDR3, with the reference TRBV7-3 and TRBJ1-1 proteins standing in past its ends, gives the full variable domain GAGVSQTPSNKVTEKGKYVELRCDPISGHTALYWYRQSLGQGPEFLIYFQGTGAADDSGLPNDRFFAVRPEGSVSTLKIQRTERGDSAVYLCASSPSTGGGGAFFGQGTRLTVV.